Listed here are 31 T cell receptor beta chains from one sample, sequenced in a study of T cells in pancreatic ductal adenocarcinoma. No neoadjuvant therapy was given to the selected pancreatic ductal adenocarcinoma patients before their surgery. Here immunoSEQ multiplex PCR was the method, and the copy in TCRdb shows in-frame clones only, minus some. Counted here are around 94,000 clones, about 96% occurring once; the ten biggest clones make up roughly 3.1%. The specimen was PBMCs. The origin of the receptors is a human donor with pancreatic ductal adenocarcinoma.

This clone appeared once. The chain is built from TRBV29-1 and TRBJ1-1; a weak D match, TRBD1 (6 bases). The CDR3 has 15 residues. Germline loops: CDR1 SQVTM, CDR2 ANQGSEA. Trimming pared 3 bases from V and 3 bases from J, leaving 17 bases between. The CDR3 bases are TGCAGCGTTGACATCGGGGGGGGGCCAGACACTGAAGCTTTCTTT. It translates to CSVDIGGGPDTEAFF.

The V gene is TRBV4-1, the J gene TRBJ2-4; 9 nucleotides match TRBD1. Losses at the gene ends were 4 bases for V and 7 bases for J; bases not matched to a gene: 11. CDR1 and CDR2 (germline): MGHRA, YSYEKL. CDR3 length: 16 residues. The CDR3 coding sequence is TGCGCCAGCAGCCGAATACAGGGGGCGCGTCATAACATTCAGTACTTC. Its protein product is CASSRIQGARHNIQYF.

The rearrangement uses TRBV10-3 and TRBJ2-7, with 8 bases fitting TRBD1. V shed 10 bases and J 1 base; nucleotides not matched to a gene: 12. This CDR3 is 15 amino acids long. Germline V CDR1 and CDR2: ENHRY, SYGVKD. The DNA for the CDR3 is TGTGCCACCCGCTCTCAGGGGGCGCTTTCCTACGAGCAGTACTTC. Translated: CATRSQGALSYEQYF.

V is TRBV7-9 and J is TRBJ1-5; D is ambiguous. Per the germline V gene, CDR1 is SEHNR and CDR2 is FQNEAQ (reference sequence). The CDR3 is 12 amino acids. V lost 4 bases and J 9 bases, leaving 10 bases between the germline ends. CDR3 sequence: CASSWENGPQHF. In nucleotides, the CDR3 is TGTGCCAGCAGCTGGGAGAATGGGCCCCAGCATTTT.

J is TRBJ2-1 and V is TRBV19; D possibly corresponds to TRBD1 (5 bases). V was clipped by 6 bases and J by 1 base, with 7 bases between them. Germline V gives CDR1 LNHDA, CDR2 SQIVND (reference sequence). This CDR3 comprises 13 residues. The DNA for the CDR3 is TGTGCCAGTAGGCGACAGTCCTACAATGAGCAGTTCTTC. Residues: CASRRQSYNEQFF. Full variable domain (rest looked up from reference TRBV19 and TRBJ2-1): DGGITQSPKYLFRKEGQNVTLSCEQNLNHDAMYWYRQDPGQGLRLIYYSQIVNDFQKGDIAEGYSVSREKKESFPLTVTSAQKNPTAFYLCASRRQSYNEQFFGPGTRLTVL.

V is TRBV7-9 and J is TRBJ1-2; D not resolved. With 4 bases removed from V and 8 bases from J, the gap between germline ends came to 5 bases. The CDR3 extends over 10 amino acids. Germline loops: CDR1 SEHNR, CDR2 FQNEAQ (reference sequence). The CDR3 coding sequence is TGTGCCAGCAGCTCCCAGGGCTACACCTTC. Its translation is CASSSQGYTF.

V and J are TRBV7-8 and TRBJ2-2; 12 nucleotides line up with TRBD2. V lost 5 bases and J lost 5; bases outside the gene matches: 9. Germline CDR1 reads SGHVS; CDR2 reads FQNEAQ. The CDR3 length is 17 residues. The CDR3 DNA follows: TGTGCCAGCAGCCCTGACGGACTAGCGGGAATGACCGGGGAGCTGTTTTTT. Translation gives CASSPDGLAGMTGELFF.

The chain links TRBV5-1 to TRBJ2-3; 7 nucleotides line up with TRBD2. Per the germline V gene, CDR1 is SGHRS and CDR2 is YFSETQ. Trimming cost V 4 bases and J 4 bases; bases outside gene matches: 6. The CDR3 is made up of 14 amino acids. The CDR3 is CASSAGVGADTQYF. As DNA, the CDR3 is TGCGCCAGCAGCGCGGGAGTTGGGGCAGATACGCAGTATTTT.

V and J are TRBV7-2 and TRBJ2-5; D uncertain. Germline V CDR1 and CDR2: SGHTA, FQGNSA. Trimming left V 5 bases short and J 1 base short, with 5 bases between. The CDR3 has 12 amino acids. This CDR3 is CASSLLQETQYF. The DNA of the CDR3 is TGTGCCAGCAGCCTCCTCCAAGAGACCCAGTACTTC. The complete variable domain, with remaining parts taken from reference TRBV7-2 and TRBJ2-5, reads GAGVSQSPSNKVTEKGKDVELRCDPISGHTALYWYRQSLGQGLEFLIYFQGNSAPDKSGLPSDRFSAERTGGSVSTLTIQRTQQEDSAVYLCASSLLQETQYFGPGTRLLVL.

The V and J genes are TRBV15 and TRBJ2-7, with D uncertain. V was pared by 3 bases and J by 4 bases, with 7 bases between. Germline V CDR1 and CDR2: LNHNV, YYDKDF (reference sequence). This CDR3 is built from 12 residues. CDR3 protein: CATSSLVYEQYF. The CDR3 coding sequence is TGTGCCACCAGCAGTCTTGTTTACGAGCAGTACTTC.

This chain links TRBV7-2 with TRBJ2-5; the match to TRBD2 covers 7 bases. Per the germline V gene, CDR1 is SGHTA and CDR2 is FQGNSA. V gave up 5 bases and J gave up 8 bases; unmatched junction bases: 5. This CDR3 is 12 amino acids long. The CDR3 sequence is CASSTIAGTQYF. Here the CDR3 DNA reads TGTGCCAGCAGCACTATAGCGGGTACCCAGTACTTC.

This clone was seen just once. The V and J genes are TRBV5-1 and TRBJ2-7; weak D call: TRBD2 (6 bases). V lost 3 bases, J lost 4 bases, and 11 bases lay in between. Germline CDR1 and CDR2: SGHRS and YFSETQ. The CDR3 length is 13 residues. The CDR3 reads CASSSTAGYEQYF. For the CDR3, the DNA is TGCGCCAGCAGCTCGACGGCGGGGTACGAGCAGTACTTC.

In its sample, this clone was seen once. The gene calls are TRBV25-1 and TRBJ2-5; 8 bases match TRBD1. V lost 6 bases to trimming and J lost 2 bases; unmatched junction nucleotides: 8. Looked up from germline, CDR1 is MGHDK and CDR2 is SYGVNS. The CDR3 loop spans 15 amino acids. The chain's CDR3 is CASSAEGQVQETQYF. In nucleotides, the CDR3 is TGTGCCAGCAGCGCCGAGGGACAGGTACAAGAGACCCAGTACTTC.

The chain employs TRBV27 and TRBJ2-1; D is possibly TRBD2 (7 bases). The CDR3 contains 12 residues. Trimming cost V 7 bases and J 8 bases, with 12 bases left between them. Germline assignment: CDR1 MNHEY and CDR2 SMNVEV (reference sequence). CDR3 protein: CASTGGGDEQFF. In DNA, the CDR3 is TGTGCCAGCACGGGGGGCGGGGATGAGCAGTTCTTC.

The CDR3 loop is CASSFSGDTQYF. CDR3 nucleotides: TGCGCCAGCAGCTTTAGCGGAGATACGCAGTATTTT. The genes are TRBV5-1 and TRBJ2-3, with D possibly being TRBD2 (6 bases). V gave up 2 bases and J gave up 5 bases, with 6 bases separating them. The germline CDR1 and CDR2 sequences are SGHRS and YFSETQ. The CDR3 sequence is 12 residues long.

The chain links TRBV4-3 to TRBJ2-1, with 15 bases aligning to TRBD2. V shed 1 base and J 9 bases; nucleotides not matched to a gene: 7. Germline lookup yields CDR1 LGHNA and CDR2 YSLEER. The CDR3 extends over 17 amino acids. The CDR3 loop reads CASSQGLRGLAGGEQFF. The CDR3 DNA reads TGCGCCAGCAGCCAAGGGCTTCGGGGACTAGCGGGAGGTGAGCAGTTCTTC.

V and J are TRBV27 and TRBJ1-3, with D uncertain. The V end lost 5 bases, the J end lost 4 bases, and 12 bases lay between the germline ends. Germline-derived CDR1 and CDR2 are MNHEY and SMNVEV (reference sequence). This CDR3 has 14 residues. This CDR3 is CASSPLPRGNTIYF. The DNA of the CDR3 is TGTGCCAGCAGTCCACTCCCTAGGGGAAACACCATATATTTT.

This rearrangement joins TRBV29-1 to TRBJ2-5; no definite D call. This CDR3 region has 10 residues. V was clipped by 7 bases and J by 0 bases, with 3 bases between them. The germline CDR1 and CDR2 sequences are SQVTM and ANQGSEA. The chain's CDR3 is CSANQETQYF. The DNA of the CDR3 is TGCAGCGCAAACCAAGAGACCCAGTACTTC.

The chain carries TRBV5-1 and TRBJ2-6; 9 nucleotides align to TRBD1. The V segment lost 3 bases and the J segment 4 bases; nucleotides outside the gene matches: 8. CDR3 length: 17 amino acids. Germline V lookup: CDR1 SGHRS, CDR2 YFSETQ. CDR3 in DNA: TGCGCCAGCAGCTACGGACAGGGGATTGGCGGGGCCAACGTCCTGACTTTC. Amino acid sequence: CASSYGQGIGGANVLTF.

This clone was observed once. The V call is TRBV4-3, the J call TRBJ1-2; D is uncertain. V gave up 1 base and J gave up 4 bases, with 10 bases separating them. CDR1 LGHNA and CDR2 YSLEER come from the germline V gene. This CDR3 comprises 14 residues. The CDR3 here is CASSQAHTFYGYTF. The CDR3, as DNA: TGCGCCAGCAGCCAAGCTCACACCTTCTATGGCTACACCTTC.

A single count supports this clone. The chain uses TRBV4-1 and TRBJ2-1; the match to TRBD2 covers 7 bases. Germline values: CDR1 MGHRA, CDR2 YSYEKL. The trim removed 7 bases at V and 5 bases at J, leaving 20 bases unmatched. The CDR3 sequence is 18 residues long. CDR3 in amino acids: CASKQGLKTSSFDNEQFF. In nucleotides, the CDR3 is TGCGCCAGCAAACAAGGCCTTAAGACTAGCAGTTTTGACAATGAGCAGTTCTTC.

The chain joins TRBV5-4 to TRBJ1-1; D is undetermined. V gave up 2 bases and J gave up 0 bases, with 8 bases separating them. The CDR3 loop spans 14 amino acids. Germline loops: CDR1 SGHNT, CDR2 YYREEE (reference sequence). CDR3 in DNA: TGTGCCAGCAGCTTCGAGGGTATGAACACTGAAGCTTTCTTT. Its translation: CASSFEGMNTEAFF.

The chain carries TRBV14 and TRBJ2-1, with 7 bases fitting TRBD2. CDR3 length: 14 residues. Germline V gene lookup returns CDR1 SGHDN and CDR2 FVKESK. The V gene end was trimmed by 3 bases and the J gene end by 4 bases; junction bases not matched to a gene: 3. CDR3 sequence: CASSHFSGYNEQFF. The CDR3 DNA reads as TGTGCCAGCAGCCACTTTAGCGGGTACAATGAGCAGTTCTTC.

The chain is built from TRBV30 and TRBJ1-5; TRBD1 might be the D (5 bases). The CDR3 is made up of 13 amino acids. The V and J ends lost 0 bases and 6 bases respectively, with 9 bases between them. Germline V gene sequence: CDR1 GTSNPN, CDR2 SVGIG (reference sequence). The CDR3 protein is CAWSVQGSQPQHF. The CDR3, as DNA: TGTGCCTGGAGTGTTCAGGGTAGTCAGCCCCAGCATTTT.

The count of this clone is one. This sequence joins TRBV5-1 and TRBJ2-7; maybe TRBD1 (6 bases). Per germline, CDR1 SGHRS and CDR2 YFSETQ. Trimming removed 4 bases at V and 6 bases at J, with 17 bases between. The CDR3 contains 14 residues. Written as DNA, the CDR3 is TGCGCCAGCAGCAGCTCCGGGACACTTCTCGAGCAGTACTTC. This sequence encodes CASSSSGTLLEQYF.

The chain carries TRBV6-1 and TRBJ2-2; TRBD2 matches 13 bases. Losses at the gene ends were 0 bases for V and 4 bases for J; bases not matched to a gene: 2. Germline CDR1 reads MNHNS; CDR2 reads SASEGT. This CDR3 has 17 residues. As DNA, the CDR3 is TGTGCCAGCAGTGAAGCGGGGACTAGCGGGACCACCGGGGAGCTGTTTTTT. Translating it yields CASSEAGTSGTTGELFF.

This chain's CDR3 is CAWSPDSFVNYGYTF. The DNA for the CDR3 is TGTGCCTGGAGCCCGGACAGTTTCGTTAACTATGGCTACACCTTC. This sequence joins TRBV30 and TRBJ1-2, with D possibly matching TRBD1 (6 bases). Germline lookup yields CDR1 GTSNPN and CDR2 SVGIG (reference sequence). The CDR3 runs 15 residues. V lost 3 bases and J lost 1, with 15 bases in between.

V is TRBV5-1 and J is TRBJ1-3; 7 nucleotides align to TRBD1. V lost 2 bases to trimming and J lost 1 base; unmatched junction nucleotides: 3. This CDR3 has 15 residues. CDR1 and CDR2 (germline): SGHRS, YFSETQ. CDR3 amino acids: CASSFDRASGNTIYF. For the CDR3, the DNA is TGCGCCAGCAGCTTTGACAGGGCGTCTGGAAACACCATATATTTT.

The CDR3 region is CASSYPPTDFLLSNTGELFF. CDR3 nucleotide sequence: TGCGCCAGCAGCTACCCACCGACAGATTTTTTGCTCTCGAACACCGGGGAGCTGTTTTTT. The genes are TRBV5-1 and TRBJ2-2; maybe TRBD1 (5 bases). V lost 3 bases and J lost 0, with 24 bases in between. Per the germline V gene, CDR1 is SGHRS and CDR2 is YFSETQ. This CDR3 spans 20 amino acids.

This rearrangement joins TRBV7-9 to TRBJ1-1; 7 bases are shared with TRBD1. CDR1 and CDR2 (germline): SEHNR, FQNEAQ (reference sequence). The CDR3 has 14 amino acids. Trimming removed 7 bases from V and 1 base from J; junction bases left unmatched: 6. The CDR3 sequence is CASTDRAGNTEAFF. Written as DNA, the CDR3 is TGTGCCAGCACCGACAGGGCCGGGAACACTGAAGCTTTCTTT. The full variable domain, with the rest looked up from reference TRBV7-9 and TRBJ1-1, is DTGVSQNPRHKITKRGQNVTFRCDPISEHNRLYWYRQTLGQGPEFLTYFQNEAQLEKSRLLSDRFSAERPKGSFSTLEIQRTEQGDSAMYLCASTDRAGNTEAFFGQGTRLTVV.

V gene TRBV7-2 combines with J gene TRBJ2-7; the match to TRBD2 covers 13 bases. The CDR3 spans 15 residues. V shed 6 bases and J 3 bases; nucleotides not matched to a gene: 5. CDR1 SGHTA and CDR2 FQGNSA come from the germline V gene. CDR3 coding DNA: TGTGCCAGCAGTCTTAGGACTAGCGGGAGCTACGAGCAGTACTTC. Translated, it gives CASSLRTSGSYEQYF.